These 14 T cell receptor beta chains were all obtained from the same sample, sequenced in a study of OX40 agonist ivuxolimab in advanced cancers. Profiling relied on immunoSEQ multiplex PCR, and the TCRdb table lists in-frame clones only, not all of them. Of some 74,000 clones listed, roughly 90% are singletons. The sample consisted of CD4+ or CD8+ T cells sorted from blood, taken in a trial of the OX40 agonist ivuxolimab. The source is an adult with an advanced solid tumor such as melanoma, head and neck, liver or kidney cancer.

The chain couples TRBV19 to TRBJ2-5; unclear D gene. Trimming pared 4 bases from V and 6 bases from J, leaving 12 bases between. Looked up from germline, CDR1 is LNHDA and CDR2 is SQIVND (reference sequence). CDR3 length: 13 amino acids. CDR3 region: CASSTGGKQTQYF. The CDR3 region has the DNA TGTGCCAGTAGTACCGGTGGGAAACAGACCCAGTACTTC.

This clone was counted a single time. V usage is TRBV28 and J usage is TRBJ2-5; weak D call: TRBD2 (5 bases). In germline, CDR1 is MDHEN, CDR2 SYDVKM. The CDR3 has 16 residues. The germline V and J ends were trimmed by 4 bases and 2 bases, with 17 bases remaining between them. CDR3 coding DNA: TGTGCCAGCAGTTGGGATAGCGTGCAGAAACAAGAGACCCAGTACTTC. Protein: CASSWDSVQKQETQYF.

The CDR3 loop is CASSLNIAGGTEAFF. In DNA, the CDR3 is TGCGCCAGCAGCTTGAATATTGCGGGGGGCACTGAAGCTTTCTTT. The chain uses TRBV5-1 and TRBJ1-1, with a tentative D call TRBD1 (5 bases). V was shortened by 1 base and J by 4 bases, with 14 bases between the two germline ends. This CDR3 is 15 amino acids long. Germline CDR1 is SGHRS and CDR2 is YFSETQ.

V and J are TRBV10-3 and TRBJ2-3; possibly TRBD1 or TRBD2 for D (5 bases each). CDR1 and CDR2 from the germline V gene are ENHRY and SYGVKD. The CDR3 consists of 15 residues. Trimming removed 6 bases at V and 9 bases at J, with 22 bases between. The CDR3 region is CAIRPRASEWGTQYF. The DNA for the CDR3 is TGTGCCATCAGACCCCGGGCCTCCGAGTGGGGGACGCAGTATTTT.

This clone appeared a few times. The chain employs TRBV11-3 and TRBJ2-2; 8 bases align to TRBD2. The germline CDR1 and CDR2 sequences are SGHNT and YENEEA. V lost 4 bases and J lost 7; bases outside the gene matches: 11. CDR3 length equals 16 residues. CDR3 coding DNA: TGTGCCAGCAGCTCGCGCCGAAGCGGGAGTGTCGGGGAGCTGTTTTTT. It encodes CASSSRRSGSVGELFF.

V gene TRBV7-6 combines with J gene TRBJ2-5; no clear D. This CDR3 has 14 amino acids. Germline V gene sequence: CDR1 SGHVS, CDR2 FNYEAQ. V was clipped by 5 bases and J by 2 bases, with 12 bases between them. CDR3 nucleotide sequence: TGTGCCAGCAGCGCAAACCGGGCACAAGAGACCCAGTACTTC. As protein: CASSANRAQETQYF.

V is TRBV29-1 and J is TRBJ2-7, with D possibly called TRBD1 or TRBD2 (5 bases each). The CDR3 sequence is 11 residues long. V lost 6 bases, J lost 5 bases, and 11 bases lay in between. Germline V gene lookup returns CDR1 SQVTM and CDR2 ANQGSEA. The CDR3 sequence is CSVGWGNEQYF. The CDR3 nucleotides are TGCAGCGTCGGGTGGGGGAACGAGCAGTACTTC.

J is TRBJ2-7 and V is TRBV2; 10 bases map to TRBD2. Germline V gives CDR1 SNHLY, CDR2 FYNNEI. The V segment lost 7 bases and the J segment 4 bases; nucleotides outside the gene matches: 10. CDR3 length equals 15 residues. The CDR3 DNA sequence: TGTGCCAGCAAAAGAGCAGCGGGAGGGGTGTACGAGCAGTACTTC. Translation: CASKRAAGGVYEQYF.

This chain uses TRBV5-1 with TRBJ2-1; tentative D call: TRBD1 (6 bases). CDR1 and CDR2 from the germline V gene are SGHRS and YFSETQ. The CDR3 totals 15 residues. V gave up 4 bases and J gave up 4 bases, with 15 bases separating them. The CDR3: CASSVVGGTYNEQFF. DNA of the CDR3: TGCGCCAGCAGCGTCGTAGGGGGAACTTACAATGAGCAGTTCTTC.

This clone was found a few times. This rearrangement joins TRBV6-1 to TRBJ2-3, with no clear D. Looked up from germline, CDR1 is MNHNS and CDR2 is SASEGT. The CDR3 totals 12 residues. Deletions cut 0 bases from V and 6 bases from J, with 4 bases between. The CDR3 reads CASSEARDTQYF. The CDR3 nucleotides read TGTGCCAGCAGTGAAGCGAGGGATACGCAGTATTTT.

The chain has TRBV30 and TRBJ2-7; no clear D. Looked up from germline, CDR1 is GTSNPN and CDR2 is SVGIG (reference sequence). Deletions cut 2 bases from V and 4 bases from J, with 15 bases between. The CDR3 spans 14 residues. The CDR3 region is CAWSLPGPFYEQYF. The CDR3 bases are TGTGCCTGGAGTCTCCCTGGACCCTTTTACGAGCAGTACTTC.

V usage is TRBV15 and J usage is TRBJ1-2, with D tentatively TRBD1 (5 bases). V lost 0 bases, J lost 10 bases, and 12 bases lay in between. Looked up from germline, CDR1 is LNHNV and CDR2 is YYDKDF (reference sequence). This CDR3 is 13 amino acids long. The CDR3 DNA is TGTGCCACCAGCAGAGAGGGCAGGGCCGACTACACCTTC. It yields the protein CATSREGRADYTF.

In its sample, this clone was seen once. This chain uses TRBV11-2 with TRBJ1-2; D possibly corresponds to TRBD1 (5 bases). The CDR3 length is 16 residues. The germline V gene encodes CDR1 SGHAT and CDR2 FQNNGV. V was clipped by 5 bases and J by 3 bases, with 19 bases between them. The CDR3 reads CASSPTGAGYYYGYTF. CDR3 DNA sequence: TGTGCCAGCAGCCCGACCGGGGCAGGGTACTACTATGGCTACACCTTC.

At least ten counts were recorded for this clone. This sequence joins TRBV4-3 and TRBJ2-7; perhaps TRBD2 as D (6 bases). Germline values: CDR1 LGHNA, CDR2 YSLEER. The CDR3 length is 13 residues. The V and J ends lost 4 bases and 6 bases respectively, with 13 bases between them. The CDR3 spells CASSLEPSAEQYF. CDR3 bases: TGCGCCAGCAGCCTCGAGCCTAGCGCCGAGCAGTACTTC.